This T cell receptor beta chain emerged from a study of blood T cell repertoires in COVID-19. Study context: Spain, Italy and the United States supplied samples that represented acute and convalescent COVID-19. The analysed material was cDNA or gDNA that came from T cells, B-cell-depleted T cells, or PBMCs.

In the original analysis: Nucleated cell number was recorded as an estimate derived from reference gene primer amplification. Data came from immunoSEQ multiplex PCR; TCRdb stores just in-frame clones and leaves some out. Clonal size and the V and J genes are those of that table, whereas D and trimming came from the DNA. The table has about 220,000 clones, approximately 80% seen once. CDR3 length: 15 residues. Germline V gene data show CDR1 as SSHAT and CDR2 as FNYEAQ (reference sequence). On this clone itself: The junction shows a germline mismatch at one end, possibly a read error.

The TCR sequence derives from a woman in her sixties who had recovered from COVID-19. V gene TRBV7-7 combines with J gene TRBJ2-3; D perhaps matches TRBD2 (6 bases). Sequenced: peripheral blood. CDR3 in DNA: TGTGCTAGCAGTCGACGGGGGAACCCTGGTGATACGCAGTATTTT. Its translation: CASSRRGNPGDTQYF.